The 3 T cell receptor beta chains presented below share a single source sample, sequenced in a study of blood T cells in healthy people across ages. The authors ran a second PCR of about 7 to 11 cycles using a sample-barcoded 5' primer and a J-beta primer mix. One entry per CDR3 protein, called by TCRdb with MiXCR from the 5' RACE reads. The data contain fewer than 800,000 distinct CDR3 sequences, more than 40% of them singletons. Sequenced sample: blood. These receptors were collected from a woman in her sixties in good health.

The rearrangement links TRBV6-2 or TRBV6-3 to TRBJ2-1; 10 positions agree with TRBD2. Germline V gene lookup returns CDR1 MNHEY and CDR2 SVGEGT. The CDR3 loop spans 16 amino acids. V lost 1 base, J lost 9 bases, and 9 bases stayed unmatched. The CDR3 here is CASSYWLAGESGEQFF. The CDR3 bases are TGTGCCAGCAGTTACTGGCTAGCGGGAGAATCGGGTGAGCAGTTCTTC.

This sequence joins TRBV6-5 and TRBJ2-7; 9 bases agree with TRBD1. The CDR3 contains 16 residues. Trimming took 0 bases from V and 6 from J; bases not matched to a gene: 9. Germline V gene lookup returns CDR1 MNHEY and CDR2 SVGAGI. CDR3 coding DNA: TGTGCCAGCAGTTACTCAAAATCAACAGGGGGCCTCGAGCAGTACTTC. Amino acids: CASSYSKSTGGLEQYF.

V usage is TRBV7-9 and J usage is TRBJ2-4; D uncertain. The ends were cut back, 4 bases at V and 0 bases at J, with 13 bases in the middle. The CDR3 totals 16 residues. Germline CDR1 SEHNR, CDR2 FQNEAQ (reference sequence). This CDR3 reads CASSSLQELAKNIQYF. The DNA of the CDR3 is TGTGCCAGCAGCTCTTTGCAGGAGCTAGCCAAAAACATTCAGTACTTC.